The rows below give T cell receptor beta chains drawn from one sample of a study of identical twins. Each CDR3 protein gets one entry after TCRdb re-called the 5' RACE reads with MiXCR. The table shows approximately 530,000 distinct CDR3 sequences, with about a fifth occurring only once. In addition, the sample was reused for a study of yellow fever vaccine responses in identical twins.

Sequenced input: CD4+ T cells sorted from blood. The source is a young woman in good health. Both conserved end residues are part of each CDR3. A D gene is named only where the DNA matches it firmly. Only some rows state a clone size, as once, few, many or a class for expanded clones.

>TRBJ2-3|-|TRBV10-3|-
TGTGCCATCAGTGATCTACCCACCCTAACAGATACGCAGTATTTT
CAISDLPTLTDTQYF
>TRBJ2-1|few|TRBV12-3/TRBV12-4|TRBD1
TGTGCCAGCAGCTTCGCGGTAGGGCAGGGGGCTTACAATGAGCAGTTCTTC
CASSFAVGQGAYNEQFF
>TRBJ1-1|few|TRBV4-1|-
TGCGCCAGCAGTTCCTGGGGAAGGAACACTGAAGCTTTCTTT
CASSSWGRNTEAFF
>TRBJ2-5|-|TRBV7-8|-
TGTGCCAGCAGCTTAGGCAGGGGTCGGAGTGAGACCCAGTACTTC
CASSLGRGRSETQYF
>TRBJ1-2|few|TRBV27|-
TGTGCCAGCAGTTCCCGACAGAGCTATGGCTACACCTTC
CASSSRQSYGYTF
>TRBJ2-1|-|TRBV7-3|TRBD2
TGTGCCAGCAGCCCCCATGGGTCTAGCGGGACAAACAATGAGCAGTTCTTC
CASSPHGSSGTNNEQFF
>TRBJ2-2|few|TRBV6-1|TRBD2
TGTGCCAGCAGGCCGGGGGGAGAGAACACCGGGGAGCTGTTTTTT
CASRPGGENTGELFF
>TRBJ2-7|-|TRBV20-1|TRBD2
TGCAGTGCTAGAGAAATTCGGACTAGTGGGTCCTACGAGCAGTACTTC
CSAREIRTSGSYEQYF
>TRBJ1-2|-|TRBV12-3/TRBV12-4|TRBD1
TGTGCCAGCAGTTTATTGGGACAGGGGGATGGCTACACCTTC
CASSLLGQGDGYTF
>TRBJ1-4|-|TRBV25-1|TRBD1
TGTGCCAGCAGTGAGGCCCCCGGGACAGGGAGGGAAAAACTGTTTTTT
CASSEAPGTGREKLFF
>TRBJ2-2|few|TRBV24-1|-
TGTGCCACCGGCCAACCGAACACCGGGGAGCTGTTTTTT
CATGQPNTGELFF
>TRBJ1-6|-|TRBV3-1|TRBD1
TGTGCCAGCGGATTGGGACAGCCCAGCTCCTATAATTCACCCCTCCACTTT
CASGLGQPSSYNSPLHF
>TRBJ2-4|few|TRBV5-6|-
TGTGCCAGCAGCTTAAGGCCCCCGGCTGCCAAAAACATTCAGTACTTC
CASSLRPPAAKNIQYF
>TRBJ2-1|-|TRBV2|TRBD1
TGTGCCAGCAGTGACCCGGGACAGGCGCTTCAGAATGAGCAGTTCTTC
CASSDPGQALQNEQFF
>TRBJ2-5|-|TRBV28|TRBD1
TGTGCCAGCAAGCGACAGGGGAGAGAGACCCAGTACTTC
CASKRQGRETQYF
>TRBJ2-7|-|TRBV5-1|TRBD2
TGCGCCAGCAGCTGGGGACTAGCGGGAGGGCCTATCGACGAGCAGTACTTC
CASSWGLAGGPIDEQYF
>TRBJ1-5|-|TRBV28|-
TGTGCCAGCAGTTTTGGGGCAGGGTGGCAGCCCCAGCATTTT
CASSFGAGWQPQHF
>TRBJ2-5|-|TRBV14|-
TGTGCCAGCAGCCAACCCCCGGAGACCCAGTACTTC
CASSQPPETQYF
>TRBJ2-7|once|TRBV20-1|-
TGCAGTGCCCCGGGTTGGGCCCGTGGGGGACGCAGCTCCTACGAGCAGTACTTC
CSAPGWARGGRSSYEQYF
>TRBJ1-3|few|TRBV6-5|-
TGTGCCAGCAGTTACTCGGACAAGGGACATAGAAACACCATATATTTT
CASSYSDKGHRNTIYF
>TRBJ2-2|-|TRBV24-1|-
TGTGCCACCAGTGATCACAGGGTCACCGGGGAGCTGTTTTTT
CATSDHRVTGELFF
>TRBJ2-1|few|TRBV20-1|-
TGCAGTGCTAGAGTCATCGGGACCTACAATGAGCAGTTCTTC
CSARVIGTYNEQFF
>TRBJ2-2|-|TRBV15|TRBD1
TGTGCCACCAGCGGACAGGGGGCGTCCGGGGAGCTGTTTTTT
CATSGQGASGELFF
>TRBJ2-1|-|TRBV7-2|TRBD2
TGTGCCAGCGTAGCGGGGGCCCCCTACAATGAGCAGTTCTTC
CASVAGAPYNEQFF
>TRBJ2-3|few|TRBV2|-
TGTGCCAGCGGTACCGGACTCAACACAGATACGCAGTATTTT
CASGTGLNTDTQYF
>TRBJ1-5|few|TRBV27|-
TGTGCCAGCAGTTCAGAGACCCCTAGCAATCAGCCCCAGCATTTT
CASSSETPSNQPQHF
>TRBJ2-7|-|TRBV20-1|TRBD2
TGCAGTGCTTACGGGACTAGCGGGCCGTCCTACGAGCAGTACTTC
CSAYGTSGPSYEQYF
>TRBJ1-6|few|TRBV3-1|-
TGTGCCAGCAGCCATAGGGCTTTTCTCCACTTT
CASSHRAFLHF
>TRBJ2-3|-|TRBV12-3/TRBV12-4|TRBD2
TGTGCCAGCAGTTCCCCCCCTACTAGCGGGAGCTGGGATACGCAGTATTTT
CASSSPPTSGSWDTQYF
>TRBJ2-7|-|TRBV20-1|-
TGCAGTGCTATTGGCGTCGGCACCTACGAGCAGTACTTC
CSAIGVGTYEQYF
>TRBJ1-4|-|TRBV19|TRBD1
TGTGCCAGTAGTCCTCTGCCTCAGGGGGCGTGGAAACTGTTTTTT
CASSPLPQGAWKLFF
>TRBJ1-1|-|TRBV10-3|-
TGTGCCATCAGGCGTGACGAGGGCACTGAAGCTTTCTTT
CAIRRDEGTEAFF
>TRBJ1-5|few|TRBV3-1|-
TGTGCCAGCAGCCAAATGATGGGGAGCAATCAGCCCCAGCATTTT
CASSQMMGSNQPQHF
>TRBJ2-2|many|TRBV5-1|-
TGCGCCAGCAGCTTGGCGCCGGGCACCGGGGAGCTGTTTTTT
CASSLAPGTGELFF
>TRBJ2-5|-|TRBV5-1|-
TGCGCCAGCAGCTTAGTCCTGAATGGGGAGACCCAGTACTTC
CASSLVLNGETQYF
>TRBJ1-2|-|TRBV20-1|-
TGCAGTGCTCCAGGGCGCACCTTC
CSAPGRTF
>TRBJ2-7|-|TRBV28|-
TGTGCCAGCAGCCCCGGGCTGCGCGAGCAGTACTTC
CASSPGLREQYF
>TRBJ2-3|-|TRBV2|TRBD1
TGTGCCAGCACGGGACAGGGAGGCACAGATACGCAGTATTTT
CASTGQGGTDTQYF
>TRBJ2-1|-|TRBV6-5|-
TGTGCCAGCACCCGTTCCAATGAGCAGTTCTTC
CASTRSNEQFF
>TRBJ2-1|-|TRBV29-1|-
TGCAGCGTTGAAGACCGGGGCTTGAGCCTAAATGAGCAGTTCTTC
CSVEDRGLSLNEQFF
>TRBJ2-7|-|TRBV5-1|TRBD2
TGCGCCAGCAGCGTTGGGTGGGGAACTAGCGGGAGGGACTACGAGCAGTACTTC
CASSVGWGTSGRDYEQYF
>TRBJ2-1|-|TRBV18|TRBD2
TGTGCCAGCTCACCCACGGGGGGGCCTAATGAGCAGTTCTTC
CASSPTGGPNEQFF
>TRBJ2-5|few|TRBV7-2|TRBD2
TGTGCCAGCAGCTCAAGTCTAGCGGGAGGACACCAAGAGACCCAGTACTTC
CASSSSLAGGHQETQYF
>TRBJ2-3|few|TRBV12-3/TRBV12-4|TRBD1
TGTGCCAGCAGCCGACGCCGGACAGGGAGCACAGATACGCAGTATTTT
CASSRRRTGSTDTQYF
>TRBJ2-1|few|TRBV21-1|-
TGTGCCAGCAGCCCCGAGGGGGGACACCTCACCTACAATGAGCAGTTCTTC
CASSPEGGHLTYNEQFF
>TRBJ2-1|few|TRBV5-1|-
TGCGCCAGCAGCCTTAACGGTGATCGGGAGCAGTTCTTC
CASSLNGDREQFF
>TRBJ2-2|-|TRBV15|TRBD2
TGTGCCACCAGCAGAAAGCGGGATACGAACACCGGGGAGCTGTTTTTT
CATSRKRDTNTGELFF
>TRBJ2-3|-|TRBV29-1|-
TGCAGCGCTACGACAGGGACTAGCACAGATACGCAGTATTTT
CSATTGTSTDTQYF
>TRBJ2-5|-|TRBV11-2|-
TGTGCCAGCACTCCGCGGCCACGGGAGACCCAGTACTTC
CASTPRPRETQYF
>TRBJ2-1|-|TRBV11-3|TRBD2
TGTGCCAGCAGCTTAGTTCGGCGGGGGAGCTCCTACAATGAGCAGTTCTTC
CASSLVRRGSSYNEQFF
>TRBJ2-1|few|TRBV2|TRBD2
TGTGCCAGGAGGCTGGGAGAGGGGCTAGCGGGGAACAATGAGCAGTTCTTC
CARRLGEGLAGNNEQFF
>TRBJ1-3|-|TRBV12-3/TRBV12-4|TRBD1
TGTGTCAGCAGTCGGGACAGGGGAAGAAACACCATATATTTT
CVSSRDRGRNTIYF
>TRBJ2-5|-|TRBV20-1|-
TGCAGTGCTACGCCTTGGGAGACCCAGTACTTC
CSATPWETQYF
>TRBJ2-1|-|TRBV20-1|TRBD2
TGCAGTGCTACCGGACTAGTGGGGTATGAGCAGTTCTTC
CSATGLVGYEQFF
>TRBJ2-5|few|TRBV10-3|TRBD1
TGTGCCATCAGTGAGGGGACAGGGGAGACCCAGTACTTC
CAISEGTGETQYF